One T cell receptor beta chain is described in this entry. Its antigen remains unknown. The authors ran a second PCR of about 7 to 11 cycles using a sample-barcoded 5' primer and a J-beta primer mix. Each CDR3 protein gets one entry after TCRdb re-called the 5' RACE reads with MiXCR. This sample has 750,000 to 950,000 distinct CDR3 sequences; 50% to 65% occur once, and the top ten carry roughly two fifths. The data stem from a study of blood T cells in healthy people across ages. Study results and limitations: Naive CD4+ cells and diversity were both higher in long-lived donors than in aged donors. Getting older went along with TCR beta diversity per million T cells dropping roughly linearly.

The people who gave samples were healthy Caucasians from Russia, aged about 6 to 95. Drawing of peripheral blood yielded roughly 10 milliliters from each donor. The source is an elderly man in good health. Source material: blood.

CDR3 sequence (DNA): TGTGCCAGCACCTCGGGGGACGAGACCCAGTACTTC. Translated, it gives CASTSGDETQYF. The chain combines TRBV28 with TRBJ2-7; D is perhaps TRBD2 (6 bases). The J call may not be correct, given that the DNA end is closer to TRBJ2-5. The CDR3 sequence is 12 residues long. The V gene's germline CDR1 is MDHEN and CDR2 SYDVKM.